A single sample gave rise to the 21 T cell receptor beta chains below, sequenced in a study of control samples from healthy donors and cancer patients. Some clones are missing from TCRdb's copy, which holds only in-frame ones; the method was immunoSEQ multiplex PCR. The sample has over 80,000 clones, 75% to 85% seen once; the top ten hold 10%. The sequenced sample consisted of blood. All receptors come from a woman aged 25 to 39 in good health.

The rearrangement uses TRBV28 and TRBJ2-7, with unresolved D. Germline CDR1 MDHEN, CDR2 SYDVKM. The CDR3 runs 11 residues. V lost 4 bases, J lost 6 bases, and 7 bases lay in between. CDR3 sequence (DNA): TGTGCCAGCAGTTCTGTACGCGAGCAGTACTTC. It is translated as CASSSVREQYF.

The chain couples TRBV9 to TRBJ2-1, with 10 nucleotides matching TRBD1. Germline CDR1 reads SGDLS; CDR2 reads YYNGEE. This CDR3 comprises 15 residues. Trimming took 3 bases from V and 7 from J; bases not matched to a gene: 7. This chain's CDR3 is CASSERDRGRNEQFF. The CDR3 bases are TGTGCCAGCAGCGAGAGGGACAGGGGCCGGAATGAGCAGTTCTTC.

This clone appeared a few times. V is TRBV5-1 and J is TRBJ1-4; a weak D match, TRBD1 (5 bases). This CDR3 comprises 14 residues. In germline, CDR1 is SGHRS, CDR2 YFSETQ. The ends were cut back, 5 bases at V and 0 bases at J, with 8 bases in the middle. CDR3 DNA sequence: TGCGCCAGCAGTACAGGTCCAACTAATGAAAAACTGTTTTTT. This encodes CASSTGPTNEKLFF.

The V call is TRBV6-5, the J call TRBJ1-1; TRBD1 agrees at 8 bases. Trimming at V came to 11 bases and at J to 1 base, leaving 6 bases not matched to a gene. Germline V lookup: CDR1 MNHEY, CDR2 SVGAGI. The CDR3 is 13 residues long. CDR3 DNA sequence: TGTGCCGTCCAGGACAGGGCGAACACTGAAGCTTTCTTT. Its protein is CAVQDRANTEAFF.

The chain carries TRBV30 and TRBJ1-2; no clear D gene. The V end was cut by 7 bases, the J end by 1 base, with 10 bases between. This CDR3 comprises 12 residues. Per germline, CDR1 GTSNPN and CDR2 SVGIG (reference sequence). This CDR3 is CAFRPFNYGYTF. As DNA, the CDR3 is TGTGCCTTTAGGCCGTTTAACTATGGCTACACCTTC.

By proportion, this clone is medium-sized. This CDR3 reads CASSPKGVSGNNEQFF. For the CDR3, the DNA is TGTGCCAGCTCACCAAAGGGGGTTAGCGGAAACAATGAGCAGTTCTTC. This chain joins TRBV18 and TRBJ2-1, with D perhaps TRBD1 or TRBD2 (6 bases each). The CDR3 consists of 16 residues. In germline, CDR1 is KGHSH, CDR2 LQKENI. V was clipped by 2 bases and J by 5 bases, with 16 bases between them.

The J gene is TRBJ1-2, the V gene TRBV19; D perhaps matches TRBD1 (5 bases). Germline loops: CDR1 LNHDA, CDR2 SQIVND (reference sequence). The V end was cut by 4 bases, the J end by 3 bases, with 12 bases between. This CDR3 is 14 amino acids long. The CDR3 reads CASSKTGTDYGYTF. The CDR3 region has the DNA TGTGCCAGTAGTAAAACCGGGACCGACTATGGCTACACCTTC.

The chain is built from TRBV6-1 and TRBJ1-6; D is undetermined. The germline V gene encodes CDR1 MNHNS and CDR2 SASEGT. Trimming cost V 0 bases and J 9 bases, with 12 bases left between them. This CDR3 contains 15 residues. The chain's CDR3 is CASSEASFPSSPLHF. The DNA of the CDR3 is TGTGCCAGCAGTGAAGCGTCCTTCCCTAGTTCACCCCTCCACTTT.

The CDR3 DNA follows: TGTGCCACCCACCGGGAATCCTACGAGCAGTACTTC. As protein: CATHRESYEQYF. The V and J genes are TRBV2 and TRBJ2-7, with D perhaps matching TRBD2 (5 bases). Trimming left V 10 bases short and J 1 base short, with 11 bases between. Per germline, CDR1 SNHLY and CDR2 FYNNEI. The CDR3 has 12 amino acids.

The gene calls are TRBV5-6 and TRBJ1-2; D remains ambiguous. Looked up from germline, CDR1 is SGHDT and CDR2 is YYEEEE. Trimming shortened V by 5 bases and J by 0 bases, and 11 bases separated the two germline ends. CDR3 length: 14 amino acids. CDR3 nucleotides: TGTGCCAGCAGTTTGACCTCGGCTAACTATGGCTACACCTTC. Its protein is CASSLTSANYGYTF. The variable domain in full, completed from reference TRBV5-6 and TRBJ1-2, reads DAGVTQSPTHLIKTRGQQVTLRCSPKSGHDTVSWYQQALGQGPQFIFQYYEEEERQRGNFPDRFSGHQFPNYSSELNVNALLLGDSALYLCASSLTSANYGYTFGSGTRLTVV.

This chain uses TRBV18 with TRBJ1-1, with a tentative D call TRBD1 (5 bases). This CDR3 contains 14 residues. With 4 bases removed from V and 1 base from J, the gap between germline ends came to 10 bases. CDR1 KGHSH and CDR2 LQKENI come from the germline V gene. CDR3: CASSRSDRNTEAFF. CDR3 in DNA: TGTGCCAGCTCACGAAGCGACAGGAACACTGAAGCTTTCTTT.

The chain carries TRBV19 and TRBJ2-5; D is unresolved. Germline CDR1 reads LNHDA; CDR2 reads SQIVND (reference sequence). The CDR3 loop spans 13 amino acids. Deletions cut 6 bases from V and 0 bases from J, with 8 bases between. CDR3 in amino acids: CASSLRHQETQYF. Here the CDR3 DNA reads TGTGCCAGTAGCCTTAGACACCAAGAGACCCAGTACTTC.

This sequence joins TRBV9 and TRBJ1-2; 12 nucleotides align to TRBD1. The CDR3 is 15 amino acids. Germline V gene data show CDR1 as SGDLS and CDR2 as YYNGEE. J lost 2 bases, V lost 3 bases, and 2 bases had no gene match. Here the CDR3 DNA reads TGTGCCAGCAGCGAGGGGACAGGGGGCAACTATGGCTACACCTTC. This codes for CASSEGTGGNYGYTF.

The chain is built from TRBV19 and TRBJ2-1; D ambiguous. CDR1 and CDR2 from the germline V gene are LNHDA and SQIVND (reference sequence). The CDR3 extends over 14 amino acids. V lost 2 bases to trimming and J lost 5 bases, with 10 bases between them. The CDR3 loop is CASSINRNNNEQFF. The CDR3 DNA reads as TGTGCCAGTAGTATAAATAGAAATAACAATGAGCAGTTCTTC. Supplemented by reference TRBV19 and TRBJ2-1, the full variable domain reads DGGITQSPKYLFRKEGQNVTLSCEQNLNHDAMYWYRQDPGQGLRLIYYSQIVNDFQKGDIAEGYSVSREKKESFPLTVTSAQKNPTAFYLCASSINRNNNEQFFGPGTRLTVL.

The chain recombines TRBV19 with TRBJ1-3; D unclear. The V and J ends lost 1 base and 7 bases respectively, with 26 bases between them. The CDR3 consists of 19 residues. The germline V gene encodes CDR1 LNHDA and CDR2 SQIVND (reference sequence). The CDR3 reads CASSIGHDLARDRRNTIYF. As DNA, the CDR3 is TGTGCCAGTAGTATAGGCCACGACCTCGCCCGGGATCGGAGGAACACCATATATTTT. Full variable domain (remainder filled in from reference TRBV19 and TRBJ1-3): DGGITQSPKYLFRKEGQNVTLSCEQNLNHDAMYWYRQDPGQGLRLIYYSQIVNDFQKGDIAEGYSVSREKKESFPLTVTSAQKNPTAFYLCASSIGHDLARDRRNTIYFGEGSWLTVV.

This clone was picked up a small number of times. The rearrangement links TRBV9 to TRBJ2-1, with D possibly called TRBD1 or TRBD2 (5 bases each). This CDR3 contains 13 residues. V lost 0 bases to trimming and J lost 7 bases, with 8 bases between them. CDR1 SGDLS and CDR2 YYNGEE come from the germline V gene. In DNA, the CDR3 is TGTGCCAGCAGCGTAGCGGGGCTGAATGAGCAGTTCTTC. Translating it yields CASSVAGLNEQFF. The entire variable domain, with the rest obtained from reference TRBV9 and TRBJ2-1, is as follows: DSGVTQTPKHLITATGQRVTLRCSPRSGDLSVYWYQQSLDQGLQFLIQYYNGEERAKGNILERFSAQQFPDLHSELNLSSLELGDSALYFCASSVAGLNEQFFGPGTRLTVL.

The chain carries TRBV14 and TRBJ1-1; D remains unclear. Germline V CDR1 and CDR2: SGHDN, FVKESK. The CDR3 sequence is 12 residues long. DNA of the CDR3: TGTGTCTCGGATTGGCCAAACACTGAAGCTTTCTTT. This codes for CVSDWPNTEAFF. Full variable domain (missing parts from reference TRBV14 and TRBJ1-1): EAGVTQFPSHSVIEKGQTVTLRCDPISGHDNLYWYRRVMGKEIKFLLHFVKESKQDESGMPNNRFLAERTGGTYSTLKVQPAELEDSGVYFCVSDWPNTEAFFGQGTRLTVV.

The chain links TRBV6-6 to TRBJ2-5; D perhaps matches TRBD1 (5 bases). CDR3 length: 16 amino acids. The V gene's germline CDR1 is MNHNY and CDR2 SVGAGI (reference sequence). V dropped 2 bases and J dropped 2 bases, with 15 bases sitting between them. The CDR3 DNA reads as TGTGCCAGCAGTTACGGACACCTTAGTCTACAAGAGACCCAGTACTTC. This codes for CASSYGHLSLQETQYF.

This chain uses TRBV19 with TRBJ2-5; tentatively, D is TRBD1 or TRBD2 (5 bases each). The CDR3 consists of 14 residues. Germline CDR1 LNHDA, CDR2 SQIVND (reference sequence). The V and J ends lost 2 bases and 4 bases respectively, with 11 bases between them. CDR3: CASSITERGETQYF. The CDR3 DNA follows: TGTGCCAGTAGTATAACAGAGAGGGGAGAGACCCAGTACTTC.

The chain links TRBV7-2 to TRBJ2-1; D may be TRBD2 (6 bases). This CDR3 has 15 residues. Trimming shortened V by 5 bases and J by 3 bases, and 14 bases separated the two germline ends. CDR1 is SGHTA, CDR2 FQGNSA, per germline. The CDR3 loop reads CASSPSREFYNEQFF. For the CDR3, the DNA is TGTGCCAGCAGCCCATCCCGGGAGTTCTACAATGAGCAGTTCTTC. Full variable domain (remainder filled in from reference TRBV7-2 and TRBJ2-1): GAGVSQSPSNKVTEKGKDVELRCDPISGHTALYWYRQSLGQGLEFLIYFQGNSAPDKSGLPSDRFSAERTGGSVSTLTIQRTQQEDSAVYLCASSPSREFYNEQFFGPGTRLTVL.

The chain has TRBV24-1 and TRBJ2-2; tentative D call: TRBD1 (5 bases). V shed 4 bases and J shed 2 bases, with 13 bases lying between them. From germline, CDR1 is KGHDR and CDR2 SFDVKD. The CDR3 has 16 residues. CDR3 sequence: CATSDLTGSNTGELFF. CDR3 in DNA: TGTGCCACCAGTGACCTCACAGGTTCAAACACCGGGGAGCTGTTTTTT.